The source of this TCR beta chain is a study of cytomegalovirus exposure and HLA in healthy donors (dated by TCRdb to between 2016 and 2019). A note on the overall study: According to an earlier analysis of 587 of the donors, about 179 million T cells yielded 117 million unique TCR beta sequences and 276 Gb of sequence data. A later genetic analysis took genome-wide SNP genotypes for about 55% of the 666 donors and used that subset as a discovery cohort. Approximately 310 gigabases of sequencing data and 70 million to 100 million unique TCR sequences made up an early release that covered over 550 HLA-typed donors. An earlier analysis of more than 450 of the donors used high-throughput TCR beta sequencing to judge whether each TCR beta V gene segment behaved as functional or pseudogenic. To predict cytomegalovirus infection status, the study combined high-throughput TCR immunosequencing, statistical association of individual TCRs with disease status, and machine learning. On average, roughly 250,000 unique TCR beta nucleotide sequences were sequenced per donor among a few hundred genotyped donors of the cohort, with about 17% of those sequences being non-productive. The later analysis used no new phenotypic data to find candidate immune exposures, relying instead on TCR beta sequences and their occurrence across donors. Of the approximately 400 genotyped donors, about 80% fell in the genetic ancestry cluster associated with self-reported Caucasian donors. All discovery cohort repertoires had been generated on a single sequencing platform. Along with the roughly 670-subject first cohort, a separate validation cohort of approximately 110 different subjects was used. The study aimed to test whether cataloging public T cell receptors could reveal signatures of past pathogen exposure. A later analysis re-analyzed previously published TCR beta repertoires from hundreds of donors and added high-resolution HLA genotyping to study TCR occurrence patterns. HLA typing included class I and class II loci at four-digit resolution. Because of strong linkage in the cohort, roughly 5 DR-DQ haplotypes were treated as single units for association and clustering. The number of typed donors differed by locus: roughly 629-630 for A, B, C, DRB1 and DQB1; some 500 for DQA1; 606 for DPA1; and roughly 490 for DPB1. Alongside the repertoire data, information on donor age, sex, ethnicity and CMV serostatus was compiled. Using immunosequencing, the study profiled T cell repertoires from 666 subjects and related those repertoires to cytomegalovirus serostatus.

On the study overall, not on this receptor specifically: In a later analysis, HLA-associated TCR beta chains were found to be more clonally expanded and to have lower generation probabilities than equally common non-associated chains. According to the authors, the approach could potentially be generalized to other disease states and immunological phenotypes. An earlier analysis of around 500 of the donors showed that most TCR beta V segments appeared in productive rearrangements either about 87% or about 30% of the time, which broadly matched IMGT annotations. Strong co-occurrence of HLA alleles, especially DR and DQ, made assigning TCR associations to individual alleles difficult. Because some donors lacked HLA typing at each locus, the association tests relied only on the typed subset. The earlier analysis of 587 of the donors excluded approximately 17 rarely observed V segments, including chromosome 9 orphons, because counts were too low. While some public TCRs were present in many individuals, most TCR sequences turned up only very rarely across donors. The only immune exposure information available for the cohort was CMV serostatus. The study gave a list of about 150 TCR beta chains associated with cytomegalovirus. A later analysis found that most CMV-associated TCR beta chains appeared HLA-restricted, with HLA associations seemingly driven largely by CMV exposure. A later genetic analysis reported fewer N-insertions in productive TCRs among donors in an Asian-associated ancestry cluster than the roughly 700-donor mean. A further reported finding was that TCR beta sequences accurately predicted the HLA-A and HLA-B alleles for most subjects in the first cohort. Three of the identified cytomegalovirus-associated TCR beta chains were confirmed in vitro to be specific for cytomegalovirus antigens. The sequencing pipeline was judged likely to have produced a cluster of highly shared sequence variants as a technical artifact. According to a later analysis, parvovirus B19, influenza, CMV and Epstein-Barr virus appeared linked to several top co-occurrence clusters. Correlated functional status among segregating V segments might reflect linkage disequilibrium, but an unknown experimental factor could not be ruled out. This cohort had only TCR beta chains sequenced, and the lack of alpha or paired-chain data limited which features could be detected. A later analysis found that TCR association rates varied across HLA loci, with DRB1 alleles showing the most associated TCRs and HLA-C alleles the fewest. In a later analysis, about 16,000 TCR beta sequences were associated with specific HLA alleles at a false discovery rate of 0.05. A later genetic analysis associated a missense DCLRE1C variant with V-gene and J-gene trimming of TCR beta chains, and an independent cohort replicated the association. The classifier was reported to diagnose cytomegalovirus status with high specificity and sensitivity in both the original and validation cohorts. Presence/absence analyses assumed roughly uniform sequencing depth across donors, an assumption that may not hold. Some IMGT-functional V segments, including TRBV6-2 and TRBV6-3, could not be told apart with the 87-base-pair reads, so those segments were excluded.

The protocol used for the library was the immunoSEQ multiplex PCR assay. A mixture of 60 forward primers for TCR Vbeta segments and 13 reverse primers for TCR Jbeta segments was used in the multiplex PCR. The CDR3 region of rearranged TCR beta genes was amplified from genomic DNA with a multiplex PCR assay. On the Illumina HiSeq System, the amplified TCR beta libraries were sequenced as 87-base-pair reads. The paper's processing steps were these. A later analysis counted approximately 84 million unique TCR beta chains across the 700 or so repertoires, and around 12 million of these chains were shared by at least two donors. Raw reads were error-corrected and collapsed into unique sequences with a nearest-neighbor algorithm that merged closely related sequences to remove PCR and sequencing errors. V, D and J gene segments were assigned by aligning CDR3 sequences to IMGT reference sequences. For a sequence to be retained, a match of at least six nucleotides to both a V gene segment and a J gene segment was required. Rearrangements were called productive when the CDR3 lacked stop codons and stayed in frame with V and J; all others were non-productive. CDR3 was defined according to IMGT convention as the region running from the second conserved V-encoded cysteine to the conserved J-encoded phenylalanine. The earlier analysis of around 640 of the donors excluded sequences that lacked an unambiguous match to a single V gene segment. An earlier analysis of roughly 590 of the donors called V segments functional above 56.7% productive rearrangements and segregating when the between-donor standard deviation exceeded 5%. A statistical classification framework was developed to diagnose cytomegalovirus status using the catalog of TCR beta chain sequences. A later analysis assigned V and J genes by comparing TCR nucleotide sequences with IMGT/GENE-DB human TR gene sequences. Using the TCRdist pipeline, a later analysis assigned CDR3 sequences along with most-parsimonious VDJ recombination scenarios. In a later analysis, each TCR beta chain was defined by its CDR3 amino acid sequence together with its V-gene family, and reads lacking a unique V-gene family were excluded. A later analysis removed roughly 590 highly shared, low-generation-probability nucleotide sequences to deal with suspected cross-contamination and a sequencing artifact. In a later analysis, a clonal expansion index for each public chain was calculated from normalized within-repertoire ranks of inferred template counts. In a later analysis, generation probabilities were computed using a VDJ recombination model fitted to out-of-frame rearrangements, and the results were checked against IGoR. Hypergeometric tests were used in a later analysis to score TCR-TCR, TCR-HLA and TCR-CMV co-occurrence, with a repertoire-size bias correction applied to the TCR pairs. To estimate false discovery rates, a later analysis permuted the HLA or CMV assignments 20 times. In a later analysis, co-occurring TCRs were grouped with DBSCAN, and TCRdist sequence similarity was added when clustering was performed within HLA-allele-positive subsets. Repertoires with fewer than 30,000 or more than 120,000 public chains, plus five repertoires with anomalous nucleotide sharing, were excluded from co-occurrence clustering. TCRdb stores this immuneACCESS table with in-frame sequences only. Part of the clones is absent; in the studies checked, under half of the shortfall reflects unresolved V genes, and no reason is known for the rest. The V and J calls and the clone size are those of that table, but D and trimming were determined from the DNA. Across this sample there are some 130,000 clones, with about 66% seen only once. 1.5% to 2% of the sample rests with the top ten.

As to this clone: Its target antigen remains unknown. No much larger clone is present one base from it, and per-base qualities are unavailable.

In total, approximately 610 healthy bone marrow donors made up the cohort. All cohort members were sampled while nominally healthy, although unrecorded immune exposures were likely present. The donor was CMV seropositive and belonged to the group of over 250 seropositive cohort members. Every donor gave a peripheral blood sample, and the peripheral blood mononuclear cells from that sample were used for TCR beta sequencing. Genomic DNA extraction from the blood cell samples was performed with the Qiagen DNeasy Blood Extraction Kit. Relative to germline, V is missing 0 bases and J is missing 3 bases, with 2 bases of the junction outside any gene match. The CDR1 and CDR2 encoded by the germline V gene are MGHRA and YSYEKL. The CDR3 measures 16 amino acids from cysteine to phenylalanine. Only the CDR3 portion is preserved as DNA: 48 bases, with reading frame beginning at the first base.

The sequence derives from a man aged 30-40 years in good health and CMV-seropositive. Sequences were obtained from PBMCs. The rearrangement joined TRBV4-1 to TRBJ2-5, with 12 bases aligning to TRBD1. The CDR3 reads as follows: CASSQDGTGGEETQYF. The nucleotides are TGCGCCAGCAGCCAAGATGGGACAGGGGGCGAAGAGACCCAGTACTTC.